This T cell receptor (beta chain) emerged from a study of CDR3 diversity in severe acne. TCRdb re-called the PCR reads with MiXCR, one entry per CDR3 protein. The sample has over 85,000 distinct CDR3 sequences, 51% seen once. This clonotype was picked up a small number of times. The V and J ends lost 5 bases and 1 base respectively, with 6 bases between them. Germline V CDR1 and CDR2: MNHEY, SVGAGI. This CDR3 contains 13 residues. The chain couples TRBV6-5 to TRBJ1-5; the D is unclear. Sequenced material: blood. The source is a male donor with acne. The CDR3, as DNA: TGTGCCAGCAGTGGGTTGAGCAATCAGCCCCAGCATTTT. Translation: CASSGLSNQPQHF.